The 28 T cell receptor beta chains given below trace back to one sample, sequenced in a study of immune evolution from preneoplasia to lung adenocarcinoma. Clones were read by immunoSEQ multiplex PCR, and TCRdb kept only the in-frame ones, dropping some. Of about 9,000 clones in the sample, 80% to 90% are singletons; the top ten hold under 7%. Sequenced sample: FFPE minimally invasive lung adenocarcinoma tissue. The receptors derive from a person aged 65 to 79 with lung adenocarcinoma.

V and J are TRBV2 and TRBJ2-1, with D hard to call. Germline V gene lookup returns CDR1 SNHLY and CDR2 FYNNEI. V was shortened by 1 base and J by 6 bases, with 4 bases between the two germline ends. This CDR3 region has 12 residues. CDR3 loop: CASSEGANEQFF. CDR3 DNA: TGTGCCAGCAGTGAAGGGGCCAATGAGCAGTTCTTC.

The chain combines TRBV28 with TRBJ2-7; 7 nucleotides match TRBD1. There are 13 residues in the CDR3. Germline V CDR1 and CDR2: MDHEN, SYDVKM. J was trimmed by 2 bases and V by 10 bases; bases with no gene match: 8. The CDR3, as DNA: TGTGCCACCATAAGGGGACAGCCCTACGAGCAGTACTTC. It yields the protein CATIRGQPYEQYF.

This clone has just one count. This chain links TRBV28 with TRBJ1-1, with a tentative D call TRBD1 (6 bases). The germline V gene encodes CDR1 MDHEN and CDR2 SYDVKM. The CDR3 is made up of 13 amino acids. CDR3 in DNA: TGTGCAGTGGTGGGGGCGAAGGGGACTGAAGCTTTCTTT. Its protein is CAVVGAKGTEAFF.

The chain joins TRBV30 to TRBJ2-1; 11 nucleotides match TRBD2. The CDR3 extends over 12 amino acids. The V and J ends lost 4 bases and 9 bases, in that order; junction bases with no gene match: 2. Germline V gives CDR1 GTSNPN, CDR2 SVGIG (reference sequence). The CDR3 loop reads CAWTTSGAEQFF. CDR3 sequence (DNA): TGTGCCTGGACGACTAGCGGGGCTGAGCAGTTCTTC.

The chain couples TRBV15 to TRBJ1-6; D not resolved. Germline V lookup: CDR1 LNHNV, CDR2 YYDKDF (reference sequence). With 4 bases removed from V and 0 bases from J, the gap between germline ends came to 13 bases. CDR3 length: 17 amino acids. The CDR3 loop reads CATSNYLTSSYNSPLHF. The CDR3 coding sequence is TGTGCCACCAGCAACTACCTGACAAGCTCCTATAATTCACCCCTCCACTTT.

Here the CDR3 DNA reads TGTGCCAGCAGTCCTCACATGAACAGGGCCCAAGCTTTCTTT. Translated, it gives CASSPHMNRAQAFF. The chain employs TRBV7-2 and TRBJ1-1; tentatively, D is TRBD1 (6 bases). Trimming cost V 6 bases and J 9 bases, with 20 bases left between them. Germline V gene lookup returns CDR1 SGHTA and CDR2 FQGNSA. The CDR3 is made up of 14 amino acids. The full variable domain, in which reference TRBV7-2 and TRBJ1-1 provide the parts outside the CDR3, is GAGVSQSPSNKVTEKGKDVELRCDPISGHTALYWYRQSLGQGLEFLIYFQGNSAPDKSGLPSDRFSAERTGGSVSTLTIQRTQQEDSAVYLCASSPHMNRAQAFFGQGTRLTVV.

This sequence joins TRBV28 and TRBJ1-2; D gene ambiguous. The CDR3 covers 14 residues. Germline V gene data show CDR1 as MDHEN and CDR2 as SYDVKM. Deletions cut 1 base from V and 2 bases from J, with 8 bases between. The CDR3 bases are TGTGCCAGCAGTTTATCTGGGAGGAACTATGGCTACACCTTC. This sequence encodes CASSLSGRNYGYTF.

The V and J genes are TRBV15 and TRBJ2-2; TRBD1 aligns across 10 bases. Trimming took 6 bases from V and 0 from J; bases not matched to a gene: 10. In germline, CDR1 is LNHNV, CDR2 YYDKDF (reference sequence). This CDR3 is 18 amino acids long. CDR3 sequence reads: CATRDRTGGTTNTGELFF. CDR3 coding DNA: TGTGCCACCAGGGACCGGACAGGGGGTACAACGAACACCGGGGAGCTGTTTTTT.

The chain combines TRBV4-1 with TRBJ2-7; 7 positions agree with TRBD2. Germline assignment: CDR1 MGHRA and CDR2 YSYEKL. V was pared by 8 bases and J by 0 bases, with 7 bases of the junction left unmatched. This CDR3 is 14 amino acids long. CDR3 bases: TGCGCCAGCGCGGGCCAGCGGGGCTCCTACGAGCAGTACTTC. It specifies CASAGQRGSYEQYF.

V gene TRBV7-6 combines with J gene TRBJ2-2; possibly TRBD1 for D (6 bases). The CDR3 length is 14 residues. CDR1 and CDR2 (germline): SGHVS, FNYEAQ. V was pared by 5 bases and J by 1 base, with 8 bases between. CDR3: CASSTGQNTGELFF. In DNA form, the CDR3 reads TGTGCCAGCAGCACGGGACAGAACACCGGGGAGCTGTTTTTT.

For this clone: A junction boundary mismatches the germline segment, possibly from a read error. This rearrangement joins TRBV7-9 to TRBJ2-3; 14 positions agree with TRBD2. The CDR3 is 13 residues long. Germline CDR1 and CDR2: SEHNR and FQNEAQ (reference sequence). CDR3 bases: TGTGCCAGCAGCGGGACTAGCGGGGGTCCCCTAGATTTT. It codes for CASSGTSGGPLDF.

This clone was counted once. The rearrangement joins TRBV29-1 to TRBJ1-1; TRBD1 matches at 10 bases. Germline loops: CDR1 SQVTM, CDR2 ANQGSEA. The CDR3 is 12 residues long. Trimming at V came to 7 bases and at J to 4 bases, leaving 3 bases not matched to a gene. The CDR3 DNA is TGCAGCGCTTGGGACAGGGGCACTGAAGCTTTCTTT. Translation gives CSAWDRGTEAFF.

J is TRBJ2-3 and V is TRBV9; no clear D gene. Trimming stripped 0 bases from V and 1 base from J, with 12 bases between. The CDR3 is made up of 16 amino acids. CDR1 and CDR2 from the germline V gene are SGDLS and YYNGEE. The CDR3 protein is CASSVAGLGRTDTQYF. The CDR3 nucleotides read TGTGCCAGCAGCGTAGCTGGGCTAGGTCGCACAGATACGCAGTATTTT.

V usage is TRBV28 and J usage is TRBJ1-6; TRBD1 is a possible D gene (5 bases). V was shortened by 3 bases and J by 5 bases, with 20 bases between the two germline ends. Germline assignment: CDR1 MDHEN and CDR2 SYDVKM. The CDR3 is 18 residues long. CDR3 in DNA: TGTGCCAGCAGTTTTCCCGGAGCGGGCAGGACAAATAATTCACCCCTCCACTTT. It codes for CASSFPGAGRTNNSPLHF.

The table lists this clone with a count of one. This chain connects TRBV5-6 to TRBJ2-7, with 11 bases identical to TRBD2. Germline-derived CDR1 and CDR2 are SGHDT and YYEEEE. The V gene end was trimmed by 4 bases and the J gene end by 6 bases; junction bases not matched to a gene: 9. The CDR3 sequence is 15 residues long. The CDR3 DNA follows: TGTGCCAGCAGCCAAAGATCTACTAGCGGGAGCGAGCAGTACTTC. It codes for CASSQRSTSGSEQYF.

This clone was detected only once. Here the CDR3 reads CATSRGNNEQFF. DNA of the CDR3: TGTGCCACCAGCAGAGGCAACAATGAGCAGTTCTTC. The J gene is TRBJ2-1, the V gene TRBV15; D gene uncertain. CDR3 size: 12 residues. CDR1 LNHNV and CDR2 YYDKDF come from the germline V gene (reference sequence). Trimming cost V 1 base and J 5 bases, with 3 bases left between them.

This clone was recorded once. The chain is built from TRBV5-1 and TRBJ1-6, with D possibly matching TRBD1 (5 bases). V dropped 7 bases and J dropped 10 bases, with 21 bases sitting between them. In germline, CDR1 is SGHRS, CDR2 YFSETQ. The CDR3 has 15 amino acids. For the CDR3, the DNA is TGCGCCAGCGGCAACGCGGCCGGGGGAGAATCACCCCTCCACTTT. Residues: CASGNAAGGESPLHF.

V gene TRBV19 combines with J gene TRBJ1-5, with 7 bases aligning to TRBD1. J was trimmed by 7 bases and V by 6 bases; bases with no gene match: 15. Germline V gives CDR1 LNHDA, CDR2 SQIVND (reference sequence). This CDR3 region has 16 residues. CDR3 bases: TGTGCCAGTAGCCCATGGGGCAGGGGGAACGGGCAGCCCCAGCATTTT. Translated: CASSPWGRGNGQPQHF. Variable domain in full (rest from reference TRBV19 and TRBJ1-5): DGGITQSPKYLFRKEGQNVTLSCEQNLNHDAMYWYRQDPGQGLRLIYYSQIVNDFQKGDIAEGYSVSREKKESFPLTVTSAQKNPTAFYLCASSPWGRGNGQPQHFGDGTRLSIL.

The chain combines TRBV2 with TRBJ1-2; 8 bases are shared with TRBD1. CDR1 and CDR2 (germline): SNHLY, FYNNEI. The length of the CDR3 is 14 residues. Trimming cost V 3 bases and J 4 bases; bases outside gene matches: 4. Here the CDR3 DNA reads TGTGCCAGCAGTGATTTAGGACAGGGCTATGGCTACACCTTC. Translated, it gives CASSDLGQGYGYTF. The full variable domain, completed using reference TRBV2 and TRBJ1-2, is EPEVTQTPSHQVTQMGQEVILRCVPISNHLYFYWYRQILGQKVEFLVSFYNNEISEKSEIFDDQFSVERPDGSNFTLKIRSTKLEDSAMYFCASSDLGQGYGYTFGSGTRLTVV.

The V gene is TRBV15, the J gene TRBJ1-1; TRBD1 agrees at 7 bases. V gave up 1 base and J gave up 4 bases; unmatched junction bases: 3. Germline V CDR1 and CDR2: LNHNV, YYDKDF (reference sequence). The CDR3 totals 14 residues. In nucleotides, the CDR3 is TGTGCCACCAGCAGAGTCAGGGGGGCCACTGAAGCTTTCTTT. It yields the protein CATSRVRGATEAFF.

The rearrangement uses TRBV18 and TRBJ1-1, with D tentatively TRBD1 (6 bases). Germline-derived CDR1 and CDR2 are KGHSH and LQKENI. The germline V and J ends were trimmed by 6 bases and 4 bases, with 15 bases remaining between them. The CDR3 length is 14 residues. CDR3 nucleotide sequence: TGTGCCAGCTCGGGCGGACAGCGGGGCACTGAAGCTTTCTTT. The encoded protein is CASSGGQRGTEAFF.

The rearrangement uses TRBV2 and TRBJ1-2; D perhaps matches TRBD1 (5 bases). Germline loops: CDR1 SNHLY, CDR2 FYNNEI. Trimming took off 3 bases at V and 6 bases at J, with 17 bases between the two ends. There are 15 residues in the CDR3. The CDR3 nucleotides are TGTGCCAGCAGTGATAAAAGGGGAAGGGGCGATGGCTACACCTTC. Its protein product is CASSDKRGRGDGYTF.

The CDR3 DNA reads as TGTGCCATCAGTGAGTCAGGTGGCACAGATACGCAGTATTTT. Amino acids: CAISESGGTDTQYF. The chain uses TRBV10-3 and TRBJ2-3; no firm D call. This CDR3 is 14 amino acids long. Germline CDR1 ENHRY, CDR2 SYGVKD. Trimming stripped 0 bases from V and 1 base from J, with 5 bases between.

This rearrangement joins TRBV29-1 to TRBJ2-1; 7 nucleotides match TRBD1. Germline CDR1 reads SQVTM; CDR2 reads ANQGSEA. This CDR3 region has 15 residues. V shed 5 bases, J shed 8 bases, and the junction held 15 bases outside the gene matches. CDR3 in DNA: TGCAGCGTTCTAGACAGGGAGTCGTTTCCATATGAGCAGTTCTTC. It is translated as CSVLDRESFPYEQFF.

The V gene is TRBV2, the J gene TRBJ2-1, with a tentative D call TRBD1 (6 bases). With 6 bases removed from V and 0 bases from J, the gap between germline ends came to 12 bases. The CDR3 spans 15 residues. Germline V gene data show CDR1 as SNHLY and CDR2 as FYNNEI. The CDR3 loop reads CASRRTGSSYNEQFF. DNA of the CDR3: TGTGCCAGCAGAAGAACAGGGAGCTCCTACAATGAGCAGTTCTTC.

The chain joins TRBV6-5 to TRBJ2-5; no reliable D call. Germline V lookup: CDR1 MNHEY, CDR2 SVGAGI. Trimming shortened V by 2 bases and J by 5 bases, and 15 bases separated the two germline ends. The CDR3 sequence is 15 residues long. The CDR3 is CASSYARRQGETQYF. The CDR3, as DNA: TGTGCCAGCAGTTACGCGAGGCGGCAAGGGGAGACCCAGTACTTC.

This chain connects TRBV19 to TRBJ1-2; perhaps TRBD1 as D (5 bases). CDR1 is LNHDA, CDR2 SQIVND, per germline (reference sequence). Trimming pared 7 bases from V and 4 bases from J, leaving 10 bases between. The CDR3 is 12 residues long. DNA for the CDR3: TGTGCCAGTACGGAGGGGCGCTATGGCTACACCTTC. The encoded protein is CASTEGRYGYTF.

The chain has TRBV5-1 and TRBJ2-3, with 9 bases matching TRBD2. V gave up 5 bases and J gave up 2 bases; unmatched junction bases: 6. The CDR3 is 15 residues long. In germline, CDR1 is SGHRS, CDR2 YFSETQ. The CDR3 is CASRDVAGATDTQYF. The CDR3 DNA reads TGCGCCAGCAGGGACGTAGCGGGAGCCACAGATACGCAGTATTTT.